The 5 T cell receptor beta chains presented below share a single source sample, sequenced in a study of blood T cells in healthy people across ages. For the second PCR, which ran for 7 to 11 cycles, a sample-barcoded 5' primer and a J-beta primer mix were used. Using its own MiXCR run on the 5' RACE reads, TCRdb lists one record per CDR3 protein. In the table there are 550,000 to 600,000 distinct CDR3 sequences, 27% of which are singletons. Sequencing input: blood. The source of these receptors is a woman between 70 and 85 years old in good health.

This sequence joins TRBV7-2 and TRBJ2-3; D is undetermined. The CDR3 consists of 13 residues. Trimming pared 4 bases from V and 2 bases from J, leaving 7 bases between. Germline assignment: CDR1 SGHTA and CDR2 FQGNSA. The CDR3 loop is CASSSLFTDTQYF. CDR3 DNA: TGTGCCAGCAGCTCCCTCTTCACAGATACGCAGTATTTT.

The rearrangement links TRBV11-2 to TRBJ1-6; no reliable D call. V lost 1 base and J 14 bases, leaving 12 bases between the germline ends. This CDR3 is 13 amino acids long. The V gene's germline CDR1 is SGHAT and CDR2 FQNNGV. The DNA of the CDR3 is TGTGCCAGCAGCTTAGGAAAGTTAGGAGCCCTCCACTTT. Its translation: CASSLGKLGALHF.

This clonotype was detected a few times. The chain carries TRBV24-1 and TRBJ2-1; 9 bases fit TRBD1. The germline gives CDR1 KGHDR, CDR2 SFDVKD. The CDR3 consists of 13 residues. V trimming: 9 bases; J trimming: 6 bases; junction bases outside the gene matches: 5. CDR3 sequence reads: CATAGTGSNEQFF. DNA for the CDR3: TGTGCCACCGCCGGGACAGGGAGCAATGAGCAGTTCTTC.

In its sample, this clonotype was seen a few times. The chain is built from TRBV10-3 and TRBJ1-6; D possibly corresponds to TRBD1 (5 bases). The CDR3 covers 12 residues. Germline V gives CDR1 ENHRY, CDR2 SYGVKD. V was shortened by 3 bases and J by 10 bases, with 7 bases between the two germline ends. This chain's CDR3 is CAISEEGSPLHF. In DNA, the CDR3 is TGTGCCATCAGTGAAGAGGGGTCACCCCTCCACTTT.

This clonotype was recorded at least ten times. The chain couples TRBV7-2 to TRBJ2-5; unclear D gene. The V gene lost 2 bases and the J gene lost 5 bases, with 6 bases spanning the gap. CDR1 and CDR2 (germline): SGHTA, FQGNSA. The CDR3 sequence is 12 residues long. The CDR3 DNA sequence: TGTGCCAGCAGCTTATTCGGGGAGACCCAGTACTTC. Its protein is CASSLFGETQYF.